This T cell receptor (beta chain) was profiled in a study of shared clonotypes between healthy human individuals. In the study overall: Donors, aged 18 to 49, were a couple of women and three men.

Of note for this clone: Its antigen is currently unknown.

The CDR3 runs to 16 residues. V shed 1 base and J shed 4 bases, with 14 bases lying between them. Germline V gene data show CDR1 as MGHRA and CDR2 as YSYEKL. CD4+ cells were split into CD45RA+ naive and CD45RA-negative memory subsets. Execution of the assay was at deep level. Profiled with immunoSEQ multiplex PCR; TCRdb holds only in-frame clones, not every one. The table records a few million clones, 85% to 95% of them present only once. General study results and limits: Rarefaction exposed incomplete sorted-subset sequencing despite large depth.

The V and J genes are TRBV4-1 and TRBJ1-3; D not resolved. The sample taken for sequencing was naive CD4+ T cells sorted from blood. Subset described: CD45RA+ positively selected. The sequence came from a man aged 18 to 29 in good health. The CDR3 sequence: CASSQAYTTTGNTIYF. In DNA form, the CDR3 reads TGCGCCAGCAGCCAAGCCTATACCACAACGGGAAACACCATATATTTT.